This T cell receptor (beta chain) appears in the sequencing data of a study of tumor-infiltrating lymphocytes in primary liver carcinoma. Study-level background: Sample counts of productive TCRbeta reads spanned roughly 3.65 to 8 million; these counts were similar across tissue types.

From about 20-30 mg of unsorted bulk tissue, DNA and RNA were co-extracted together. Researchers took samples from five separate regions of each tumor. A primer matching the constant region was used to make TCR beta cDNA from 500 to 600 ng of total RNA. Libraries covering TCR beta were generated through three nested multiplex PCR rounds (using a slightly modified ARM-PCR). The opening two PCR rounds, roughly 11 cycles each, paired TRBV1-TRBV30 forward primers with a C-beta reverse primer. TCRdb re-called the multiplex PCR reads through MiXCR, storing one row per CDR3 protein. In the table there are roughly 120,000 distinct CDR3 sequences, 60% to 80% of which are singletons. As to this clonotype: A much bigger clone sits one base away, suggesting this may be a read error.

The CDR3 sequence is 14 residues long. The germline V and J ends were trimmed by 0 bases and 2 bases, with 6 bases remaining between them. Germline V gene sequence: CDR1 SGHNT, CDR2 YYREEE (reference sequence). Sequenced: liver tumor tissue from sampling region 3. Subset given: tumor region T3, left-lateral pole. V usage is TRBV5-4 and J usage is TRBJ1-3; D not certain. This sequence originates from an older woman with primary liver carcinoma and hepatitis B virus infection. In DNA form, the CDR3 reads TGTGCCAGCAGCTTGGCCGACGCTGGAAACACCATATATTTT. It yields the protein CASSLADAGNTIYF.